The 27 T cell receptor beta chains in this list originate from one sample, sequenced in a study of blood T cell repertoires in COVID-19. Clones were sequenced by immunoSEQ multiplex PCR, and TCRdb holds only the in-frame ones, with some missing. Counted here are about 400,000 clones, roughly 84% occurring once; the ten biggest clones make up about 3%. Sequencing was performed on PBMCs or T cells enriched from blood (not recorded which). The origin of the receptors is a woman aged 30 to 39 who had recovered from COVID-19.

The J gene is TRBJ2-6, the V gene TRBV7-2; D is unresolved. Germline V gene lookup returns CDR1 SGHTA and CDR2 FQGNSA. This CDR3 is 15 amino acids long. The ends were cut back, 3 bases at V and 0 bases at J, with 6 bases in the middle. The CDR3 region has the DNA TGTGCCAGCAGCTTTATACACTCTGGGGCCAACGTCCTGACTTTC. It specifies CASSFIHSGANVLTF.

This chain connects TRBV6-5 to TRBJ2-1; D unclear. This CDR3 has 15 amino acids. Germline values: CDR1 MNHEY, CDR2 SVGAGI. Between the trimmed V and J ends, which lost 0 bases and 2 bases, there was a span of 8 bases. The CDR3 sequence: CASSYSRSPYNEQFF. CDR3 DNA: TGTGCCAGCAGTTACTCGAGGTCTCCCTACAATGAGCAGTTCTTC.

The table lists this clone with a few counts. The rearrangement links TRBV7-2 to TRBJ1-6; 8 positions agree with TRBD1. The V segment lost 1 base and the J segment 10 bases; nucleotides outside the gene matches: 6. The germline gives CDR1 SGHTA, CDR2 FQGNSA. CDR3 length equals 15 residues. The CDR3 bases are TGTGCCAGCAGCTTAGGACAGGGGAATAGCTCACCCCTCCACTTT. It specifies CASSLGQGNSSPLHF.

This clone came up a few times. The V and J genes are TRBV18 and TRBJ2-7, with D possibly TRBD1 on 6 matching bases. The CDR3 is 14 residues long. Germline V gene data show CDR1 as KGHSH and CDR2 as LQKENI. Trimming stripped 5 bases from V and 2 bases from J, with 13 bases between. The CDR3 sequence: CASSTPQGPYEQYF. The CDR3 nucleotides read TGTGCCAGCTCAACCCCACAGGGACCCTACGAGCAGTACTTC.

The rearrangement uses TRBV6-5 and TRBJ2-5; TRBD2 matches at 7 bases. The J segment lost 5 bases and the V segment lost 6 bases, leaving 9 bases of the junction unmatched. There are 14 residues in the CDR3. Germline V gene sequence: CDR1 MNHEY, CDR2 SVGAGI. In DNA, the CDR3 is TGTGCCAGCAGCCCGGGGAGGGGCGTCGAGACCCAGTACTTC. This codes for CASSPGRGVETQYF.

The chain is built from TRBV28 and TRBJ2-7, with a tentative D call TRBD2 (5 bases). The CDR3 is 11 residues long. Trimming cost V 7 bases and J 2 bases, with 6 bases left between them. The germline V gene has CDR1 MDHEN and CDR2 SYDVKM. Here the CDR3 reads CASTGAYEQYF. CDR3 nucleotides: TGTGCCAGCACCGGGGCCTACGAGCAGTACTTC.

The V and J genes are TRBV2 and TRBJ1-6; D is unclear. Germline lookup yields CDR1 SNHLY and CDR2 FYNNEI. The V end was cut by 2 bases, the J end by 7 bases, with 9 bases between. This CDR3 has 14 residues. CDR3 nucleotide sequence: TGTGCCAGCAGTGAATGGCGGGCCAATTCACCCCTCCACTTT. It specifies CASSEWRANSPLHF.

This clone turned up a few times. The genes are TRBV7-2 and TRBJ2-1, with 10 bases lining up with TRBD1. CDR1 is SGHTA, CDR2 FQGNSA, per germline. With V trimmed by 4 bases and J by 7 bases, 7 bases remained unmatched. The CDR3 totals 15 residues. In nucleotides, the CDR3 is TGTGCCAGCAGCTCCGGGACAGGGGTAAGAAATGAGCAGTTCTTC. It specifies CASSSGTGVRNEQFF.

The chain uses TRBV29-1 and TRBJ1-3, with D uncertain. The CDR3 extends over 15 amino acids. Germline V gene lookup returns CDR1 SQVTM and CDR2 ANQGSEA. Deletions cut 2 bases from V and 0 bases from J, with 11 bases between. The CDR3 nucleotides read TGCAGCGTTGAATTCCGGCGGAACTCTGGAAACACCATATATTTT. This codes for CSVEFRRNSGNTIYF. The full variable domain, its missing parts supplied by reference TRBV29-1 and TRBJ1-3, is SAVISQKPSRDICQRGTSLTIQCQVDSQVTMMFWYRQQPGQSLTLIATANQGSEATYESGFVIDKFPISRPNLTFSTLTVSNMSPEDSSIYLCSVEFRRNSGNTIYFGEGSWLTVV.

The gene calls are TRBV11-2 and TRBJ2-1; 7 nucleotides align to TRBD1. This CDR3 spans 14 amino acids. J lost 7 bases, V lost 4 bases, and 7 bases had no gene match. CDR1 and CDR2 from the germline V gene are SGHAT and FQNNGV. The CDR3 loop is CASSYDREGNEQFF. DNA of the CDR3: TGTGCCAGCAGCTACGACAGGGAAGGAAATGAGCAGTTCTTC.

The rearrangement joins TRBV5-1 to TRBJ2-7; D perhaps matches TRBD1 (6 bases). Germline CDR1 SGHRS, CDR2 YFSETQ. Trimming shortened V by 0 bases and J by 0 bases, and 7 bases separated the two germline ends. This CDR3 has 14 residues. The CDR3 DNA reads TGCGCCAGCAGCTTGGGACAGGACTCCTACGAGCAGTACTTC. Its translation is CASSLGQDSYEQYF.

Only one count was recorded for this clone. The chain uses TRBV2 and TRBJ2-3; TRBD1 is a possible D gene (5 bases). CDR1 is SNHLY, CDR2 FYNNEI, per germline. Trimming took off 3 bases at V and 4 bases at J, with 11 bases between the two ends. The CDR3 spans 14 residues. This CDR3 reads CASSDGREADTQYF. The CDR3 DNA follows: TGTGCCAGCAGTGATGGCAGGGAAGCAGATACGCAGTATTTT.

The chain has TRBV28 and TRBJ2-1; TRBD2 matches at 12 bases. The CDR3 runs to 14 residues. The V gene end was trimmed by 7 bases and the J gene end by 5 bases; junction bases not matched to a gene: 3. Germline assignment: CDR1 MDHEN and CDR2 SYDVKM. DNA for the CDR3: TGTGCCAGCAACCTAGCGGGAGGGGACAATGAGCAGTTCTTC. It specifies CASNLAGGDNEQFF.

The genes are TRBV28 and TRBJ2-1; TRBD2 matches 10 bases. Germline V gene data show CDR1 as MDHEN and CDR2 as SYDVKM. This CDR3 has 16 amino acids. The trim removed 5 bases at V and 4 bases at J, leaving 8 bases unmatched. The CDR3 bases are TGTGCCAGCAGTCCCGCCGGGACTAGCGTGTACAATGAGCAGTTCTTC. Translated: CASSPAGTSVYNEQFF.

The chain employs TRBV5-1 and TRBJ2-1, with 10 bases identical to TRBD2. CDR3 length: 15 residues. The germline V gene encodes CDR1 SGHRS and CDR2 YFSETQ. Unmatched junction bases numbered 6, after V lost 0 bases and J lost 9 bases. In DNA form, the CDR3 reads TGCGCCAGCAGCTTGGAACCTAGCGGGAGCACTGAGCAGTTCTTC. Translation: CASSLEPSGSTEQFF.

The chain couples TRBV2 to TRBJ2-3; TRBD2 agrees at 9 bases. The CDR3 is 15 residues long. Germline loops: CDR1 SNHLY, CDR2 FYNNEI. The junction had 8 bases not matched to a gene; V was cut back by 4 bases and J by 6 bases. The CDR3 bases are TGTGCCAGCAGTGCCTCTAGCGGGGCCCTCGATACGCAGTATTTT. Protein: CASSASSGALDTQYF.

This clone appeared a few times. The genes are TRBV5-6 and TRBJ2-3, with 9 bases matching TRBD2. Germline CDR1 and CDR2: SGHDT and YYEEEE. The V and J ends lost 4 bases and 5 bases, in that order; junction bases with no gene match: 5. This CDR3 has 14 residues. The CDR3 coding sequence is TGTGCCAGCAGCAATAGCGGGGGTGGAGATACGCAGTATTTT. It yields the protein CASSNSGGGDTQYF.

CDR3 sequence reads: CASSPQGNDYGYTF. DNA for the CDR3: TGTGCCAGCAGTCCCCAGGGTAATGACTATGGCTACACCTTC. The chain couples TRBV27 to TRBJ1-2, with D perhaps TRBD1 (5 bases). The CDR3 sequence is 14 residues long. The germline V and J ends were trimmed by 5 bases and 3 bases, with 13 bases remaining between them. The germline V gene encodes CDR1 MNHEY and CDR2 SMNVEV (reference sequence).

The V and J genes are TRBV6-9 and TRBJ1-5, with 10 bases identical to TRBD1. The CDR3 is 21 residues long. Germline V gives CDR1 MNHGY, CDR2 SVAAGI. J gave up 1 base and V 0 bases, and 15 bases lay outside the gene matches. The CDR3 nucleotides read TGTGCCAGCAGTTATTCTTTGGTTTGGGACAGGGGAAGATCGAGCAATCAGCCCCAGCATTTT. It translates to CASSYSLVWDRGRSSNQPQHF.

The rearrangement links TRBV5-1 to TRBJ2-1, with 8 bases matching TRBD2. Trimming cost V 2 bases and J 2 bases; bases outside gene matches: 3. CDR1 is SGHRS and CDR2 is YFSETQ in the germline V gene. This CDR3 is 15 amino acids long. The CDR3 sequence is CASSFTSGPYNEQFF. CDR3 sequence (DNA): TGCGCCAGCAGCTTTACTAGCGGCCCCTACAATGAGCAGTTCTTC.

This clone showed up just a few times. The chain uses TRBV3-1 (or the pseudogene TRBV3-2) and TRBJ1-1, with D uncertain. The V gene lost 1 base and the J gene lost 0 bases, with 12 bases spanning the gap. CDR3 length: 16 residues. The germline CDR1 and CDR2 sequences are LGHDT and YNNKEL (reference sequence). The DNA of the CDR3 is TGTGCCAGCAGCCAAGCTGATCAGAAAATGAACACTGAAGCTTTCTTT. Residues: CASSQADQKMNTEAFF.

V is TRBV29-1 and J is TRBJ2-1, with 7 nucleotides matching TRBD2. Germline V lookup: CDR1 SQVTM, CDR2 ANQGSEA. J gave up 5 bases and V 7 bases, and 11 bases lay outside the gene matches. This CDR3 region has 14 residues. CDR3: CSGREAAFDNEQFF. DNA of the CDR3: TGCAGCGGACGGGAGGCCGCTTTCGACAATGAGCAGTTCTTC.

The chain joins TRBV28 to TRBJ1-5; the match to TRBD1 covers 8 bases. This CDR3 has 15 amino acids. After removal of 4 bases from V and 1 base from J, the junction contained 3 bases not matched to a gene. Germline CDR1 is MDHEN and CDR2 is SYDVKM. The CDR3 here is CASSSGGESNQPQHF. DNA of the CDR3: TGTGCCAGCAGTTCAGGGGGCGAGAGCAATCAGCCCCAGCATTTT.

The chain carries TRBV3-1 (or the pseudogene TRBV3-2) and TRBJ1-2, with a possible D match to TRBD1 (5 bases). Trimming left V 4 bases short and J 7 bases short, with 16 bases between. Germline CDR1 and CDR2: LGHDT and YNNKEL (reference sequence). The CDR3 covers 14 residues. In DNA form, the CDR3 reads TGTGCCAGCAGCCCCCGGGGATCCGGGGGTGGCTACACCTTC. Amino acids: CASSPRGSGGGYTF.

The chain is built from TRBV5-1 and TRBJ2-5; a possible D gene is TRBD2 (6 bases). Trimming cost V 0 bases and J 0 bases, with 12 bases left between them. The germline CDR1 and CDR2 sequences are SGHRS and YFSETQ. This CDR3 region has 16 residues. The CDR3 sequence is CASSLDRTGDQETQYF. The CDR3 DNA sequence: TGCGCCAGCAGCTTGGATCGCACGGGGGACCAAGAGACCCAGTACTTC. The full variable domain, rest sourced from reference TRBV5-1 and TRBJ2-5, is KAGVTQTPRYLIKTRGQQVTLSCSPISGHRSVSWYQQTPGQGLQFLFEYFSETQRNKGNFPGRFSGRQFSNSRSEMNVSTLELGDSALYLCASSLDRTGDQETQYFGPGTRLLVL.

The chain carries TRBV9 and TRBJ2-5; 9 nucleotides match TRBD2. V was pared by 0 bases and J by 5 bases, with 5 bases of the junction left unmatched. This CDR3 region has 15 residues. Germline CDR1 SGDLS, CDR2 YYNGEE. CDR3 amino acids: CASSVAGLARETQYF. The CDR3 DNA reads TGTGCCAGCAGCGTAGCTGGACTAGCGAGGGAGACCCAGTACTTC.

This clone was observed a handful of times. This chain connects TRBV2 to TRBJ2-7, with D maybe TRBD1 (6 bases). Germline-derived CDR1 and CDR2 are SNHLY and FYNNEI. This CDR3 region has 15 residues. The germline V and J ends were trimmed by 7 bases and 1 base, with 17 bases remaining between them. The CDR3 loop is CASTRGGVYSYEQYF. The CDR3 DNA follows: TGTGCCAGCACGCGAGGGGGAGTTTATTCCTACGAGCAGTACTTC.